These 18 T cell receptor beta chains share one sample of origin, sequenced in a study of identifying expanded T cells in peripheral blood. Data came from immunoSEQ multiplex PCR; TCRdb stores just in-frame clones and leaves some out. The sample has some 96,000 clones, about 87% seen once; the top ten hold less than 7%. The sample comprised blood. The receptors were sampled from a person aged 18 to 70 in good health.

The V gene is TRBV7-2, the J gene TRBJ1-2; 10 bases agree with TRBD1. The CDR3 is 18 residues long. V shed 3 bases and J 8 bases; nucleotides not matched to a gene: 18. The germline gives CDR1 SGHTA, CDR2 FQGNSA. CDR3 protein: CASSFTIVGTGVIGGYTF. The CDR3 nucleotides read TGTGCCAGCAGCTTCACGATCGTTGGGACAGGGGTTATAGGCGGCTACACCTTC.

This chain joins TRBV6-1 and TRBJ1-2, with D uncertain. Germline-derived CDR1 and CDR2 are MNHNS and SASEGT. The CDR3 covers 16 residues. V was clipped by 0 bases and J by 4 bases, with 15 bases between them. CDR3 loop: CASSEARGFSGYGYTF. In nucleotides, the CDR3 is TGTGCCAGCAGTGAAGCGCGCGGCTTTTCTGGCTATGGCTACACCTTC.

The chain joins TRBV15 to TRBJ2-5; no reliable D call. The germline gives CDR1 LNHNV, CDR2 YYDKDF (reference sequence). The length of the CDR3 is 12 residues. V was clipped by 0 bases and J by 5 bases, with 4 bases between them. CDR3 bases: TGTGCCACCAGCAGAGACCGGGAGACCCAGTACTTC. This gives the protein CATSRDRETQYF.

The chain couples TRBV10-1 to TRBJ1-1; no clear D gene. This CDR3 is built from 13 residues. Trimming pared 4 bases from V and 0 bases from J, leaving 6 bases between. The germline CDR1 and CDR2 sequences are WNHNN and SYGVQD (reference sequence). CDR3 bases: TGCGCCAGCAGTGCTAAACTGAACACTGAAGCTTTCTTT. It translates to CASSAKLNTEAFF.

The rearrangement joins TRBV10-3 to TRBJ1-4; a weak D match, TRBD1 (6 bases). There are 13 residues in the CDR3. Germline V gene data show CDR1 as ENHRY and CDR2 as SYGVKD. The V gene lost 8 bases and the J gene lost 4 bases, with 11 bases spanning the gap. The CDR3 region is CAIGGQDNEKLFF. In DNA, the CDR3 is TGTGCCATCGGGGGACAAGATAATGAAAAACTGTTTTTT.

The chain carries TRBV6-5 and TRBJ2-3, with 7 positions matching TRBD2. The J segment lost 5 bases and the V segment lost 0 bases, leaving 8 bases of the junction unmatched. The CDR3 length is 16 residues. Germline CDR1 is MNHEY and CDR2 is SVGAGI. Written as DNA, the CDR3 is TGTGCCAGCAGTTACTCGACTAGCCTGCCAGGAGATACGCAGTATTTT. The encoded protein is CASSYSTSLPGDTQYF.

The CDR3 loop is CAWSVVPTNTEAFF. The CDR3 region has the DNA TGTGCCTGGAGTGTTGTTCCCACGAACACTGAAGCTTTCTTT. The chain recombines TRBV30 with TRBJ1-1; D not resolved. Trimming removed 0 bases from V and 1 base from J, with 9 bases in between. Germline V gene sequence: CDR1 GTSNPN, CDR2 SVGIG (reference sequence). The CDR3 covers 14 residues. The full variable domain, rest sourced from reference TRBV30 and TRBJ1-1, is SQTIHQWPATLVQPVGSPLSLECTVEGTSNPNLYWYRQAAGRGLQLLFYSVGIGQISSEVPQNLSASRPQDRQFILSSKKLLLSDSGFYLCAWSVVPTNTEAFFGQGTRLTVV.

The chain employs TRBV7-9 and TRBJ1-1; D is undetermined. Germline CDR1 SEHNR, CDR2 FQNEAQ (reference sequence). V gave up 1 base and J gave up 0 bases, with 6 bases separating them. The CDR3 consists of 14 residues. The CDR3 region is CASSLGGLNTEAFF. Here the CDR3 DNA reads TGTGCCAGCAGCTTAGGCGGGCTGAACACTGAAGCTTTCTTT.

The chain joins TRBV2 to TRBJ1-2; D ambiguous. Germline CDR1 reads SNHLY; CDR2 reads FYNNEI. This CDR3 comprises 14 residues. V was cut by 6 bases and J by 5 bases, with 16 bases left in between. The CDR3 nucleotides are TGTGCCAGCAGACCGACGGCCACCCCTTATGGCTACACCTTC. Translated, it gives CASRPTATPYGYTF. The full variable domain, its missing parts supplied by reference TRBV2 and TRBJ1-2, is EPEVTQTPSHQVTQMGQEVILRCVPISNHLYFYWYRQILGQKVEFLVSFYNNEISEKSEIFDDQFSVERPDGSNFTLKIRSTKLEDSAMYFCASRPTATPYGYTFGSGTRLTVV.

The gene calls are TRBV11-3 and TRBJ1-1; 7 bases align to TRBD1. Germline V gives CDR1 SGHNT, CDR2 YENEEA. The CDR3 has 14 residues. The V segment lost 1 base and the J segment 4 bases; nucleotides outside the gene matches: 3. The CDR3 bases are TGTGCCAGCAGCTTAGGAACAGGGGCCACTGAAGCTTTCTTT. Its protein product is CASSLGTGATEAFF.

The chain employs TRBV5-6 and TRBJ1-1; TRBD1 matches at 7 bases. Per germline, CDR1 SGHDT and CDR2 YYEEEE. V lost 8 bases, J lost 6 bases, and 7 bases stayed unmatched. The CDR3 extends over 12 amino acids. CDR3 region: CASHYRGAEAFF. The CDR3 coding sequence is TGTGCCAGTCATTACAGGGGAGCTGAAGCTTTCTTT.

The V call is TRBV21-1, the J call TRBJ1-5. TRBV21-1 corresponds to a pseudogene. There are 16 residues in the CDR3. The CDR3, as DNA: TGTGCCAGCAGCAGTGTTTCGGGCCGGAACAATCAGCCCCAGCATTTT. Its translation: CASSSVSGRNNQPQHF.

The J gene is TRBJ1-2, the V gene TRBV11-2; 7 nucleotides line up with TRBD1. J lost 7 bases, V lost 2 bases, and 1 base had no gene match. This CDR3 contains 12 residues. The germline gives CDR1 SGHAT, CDR2 FQNNGV. The DNA for the CDR3 is TGTGCCAGCAGCTTAAGGGACAGTGGCTACACCTTC. It encodes CASSLRDSGYTF.

This chain connects TRBV5-1 to TRBJ2-3; the match to TRBD2 covers 10 bases. The J segment lost 0 bases and the V segment lost 2 bases, leaving 3 bases of the junction unmatched. Germline loops: CDR1 SGHRS, CDR2 YFSETQ. This CDR3 is 16 amino acids long. In nucleotides, the CDR3 is TGCGCCAGCAGCTTACAACTAGCGGGAAGCACAGATACGCAGTATTTT. This encodes CASSLQLAGSTDTQYF.

The chain uses TRBV2 and TRBJ1-6, with D tentatively TRBD1 (6 bases). This CDR3 contains 13 residues. Germline CDR1 reads SNHLY; CDR2 reads FYNNEI. V was clipped by 4 bases and J by 11 bases, with 12 bases between them. The CDR3 protein is CASSGPGGPPLHF. The CDR3 coding sequence is TGTGCCAGCAGTGGGCCCGGGGGCCCACCCCTCCACTTT.

This chain connects TRBV7-2 to TRBJ1-6; D ambiguous. Germline V lookup: CDR1 SGHTA, CDR2 FQGNSA. V lost 2 bases to trimming and J lost 6 bases, with 11 bases between them. The CDR3 is made up of 15 amino acids. The CDR3 DNA reads as TGTGCCAGCAGCTTACAGGATCCCCTTAATTCACCCCTCCACTTT. Translated, it gives CASSLQDPLNSPLHF.

The chain couples TRBV5-5 to TRBJ2-1; D gene ambiguous. The V end was cut by 0 bases, the J end by 8 bases, with 6 bases between. The germline V gene has CDR1 SGHKS and CDR2 YYEKEE (reference sequence). CDR3 length equals 12 residues. The CDR3 DNA sequence: TGTGCCAGCAGCTTGGTGGGGTATGAGCAGTTCTTC. Protein product: CASSLVGYEQFF.

The chain carries TRBV19 and TRBJ2-5; D unclear. The CDR3 has 15 residues. Germline CDR1 is LNHDA and CDR2 is SQIVND (reference sequence). The ends were cut back, 3 bases at V and 4 bases at J, with 15 bases in the middle. The CDR3 sequence is CASSILGSLRETQYF. DNA of the CDR3: TGTGCCAGTAGTATTCTTGGCTCCCTTCGAGAGACCCAGTACTTC.